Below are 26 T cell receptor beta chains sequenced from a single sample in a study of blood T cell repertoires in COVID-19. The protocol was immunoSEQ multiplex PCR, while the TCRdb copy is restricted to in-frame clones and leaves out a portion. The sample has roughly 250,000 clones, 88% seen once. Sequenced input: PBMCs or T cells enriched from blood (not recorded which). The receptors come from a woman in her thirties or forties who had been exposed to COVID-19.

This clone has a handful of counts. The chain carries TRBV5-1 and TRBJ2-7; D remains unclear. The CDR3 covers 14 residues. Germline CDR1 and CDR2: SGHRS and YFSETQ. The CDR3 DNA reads TGTGCCAGCAGCTTGGATTTTCCCCTCTACGAGCAGTACGTC. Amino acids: CASSLDFPLYEQYV.

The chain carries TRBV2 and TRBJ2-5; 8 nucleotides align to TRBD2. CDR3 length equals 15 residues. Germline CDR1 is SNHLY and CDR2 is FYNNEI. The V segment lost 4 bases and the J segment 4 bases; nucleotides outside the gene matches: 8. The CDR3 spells CASSGSGLGGETQYF. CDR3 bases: TGTGCCAGCAGTGGTTCGGGACTAGGGGGAGAGACCCAGTACTTC.

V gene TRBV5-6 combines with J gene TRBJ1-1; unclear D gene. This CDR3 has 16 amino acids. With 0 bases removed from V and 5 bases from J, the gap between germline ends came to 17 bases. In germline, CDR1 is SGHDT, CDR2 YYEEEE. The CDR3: CASSLAPEEFRTEAFF. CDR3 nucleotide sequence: TGTGCCAGCAGCTTGGCGCCGGAGGAATTTAGGACTGAAGCTTTCTTT.

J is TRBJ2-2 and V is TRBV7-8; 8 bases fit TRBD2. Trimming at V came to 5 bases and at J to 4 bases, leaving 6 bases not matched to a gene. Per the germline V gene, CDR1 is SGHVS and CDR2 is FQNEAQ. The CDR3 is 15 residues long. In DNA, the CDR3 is TGTGCCAGCAGCGAGGGACTAGAACCCACCGGGGAGCTGTTTTTT. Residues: CASSEGLEPTGELFF.

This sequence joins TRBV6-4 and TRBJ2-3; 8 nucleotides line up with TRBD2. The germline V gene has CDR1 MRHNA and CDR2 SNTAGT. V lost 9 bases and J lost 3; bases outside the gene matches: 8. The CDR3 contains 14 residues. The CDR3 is CASSAGEITDTQYF. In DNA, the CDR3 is TGTGCCAGTTCAGCGGGAGAGATTACAGATACGCAGTATTTT.

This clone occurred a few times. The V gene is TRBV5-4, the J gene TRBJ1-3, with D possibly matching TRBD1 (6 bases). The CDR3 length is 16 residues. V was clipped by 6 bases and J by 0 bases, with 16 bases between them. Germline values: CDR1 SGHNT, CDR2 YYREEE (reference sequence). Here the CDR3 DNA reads TGTGCCAGCACCGACAGGACGGGGGGCTCTGGAAACACCATATATTTT. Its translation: CASTDRTGGSGNTIYF.

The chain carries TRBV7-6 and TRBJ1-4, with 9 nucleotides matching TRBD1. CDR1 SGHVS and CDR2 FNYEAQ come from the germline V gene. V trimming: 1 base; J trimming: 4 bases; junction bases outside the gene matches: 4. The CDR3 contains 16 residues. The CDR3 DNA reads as TGTGCCAGCAGCTTAGGGGGGGGACAGGGTAATGAAAAACTGTTTTTT. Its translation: CASSLGGGQGNEKLFF.

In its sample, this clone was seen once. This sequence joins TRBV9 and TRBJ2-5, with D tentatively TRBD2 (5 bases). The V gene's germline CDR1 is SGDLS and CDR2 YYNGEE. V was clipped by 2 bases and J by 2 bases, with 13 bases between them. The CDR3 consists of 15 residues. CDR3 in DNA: TGTGCCAGCAGCGTGACTCAGCGGAGACAAGAGACCCAGTACTTC. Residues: CASSVTQRRQETQYF.

CDR3: CASSMDRDSSGNTIYF. The DNA of the CDR3 is TGTGCCAGTAGTATGGACAGGGACTCCTCTGGAAACACCATATATTTT. The genes are TRBV19 and TRBJ1-3; the match to TRBD1 covers 8 bases. There are 16 residues in the CDR3. With V trimmed by 3 bases and J by 0 bases, 4 bases remained unmatched. Germline V CDR1 and CDR2: LNHDA, SQIVND (reference sequence).

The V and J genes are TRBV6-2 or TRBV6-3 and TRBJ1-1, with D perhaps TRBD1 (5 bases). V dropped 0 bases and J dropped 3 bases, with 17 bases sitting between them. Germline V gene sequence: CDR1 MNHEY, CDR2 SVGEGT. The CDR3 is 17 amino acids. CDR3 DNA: TGTGCCAGCAGTTACTCGAACCCGTTGGGGGGGGACACTGAAGCTTTCTTT. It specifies CASSYSNPLGGDTEAFF.

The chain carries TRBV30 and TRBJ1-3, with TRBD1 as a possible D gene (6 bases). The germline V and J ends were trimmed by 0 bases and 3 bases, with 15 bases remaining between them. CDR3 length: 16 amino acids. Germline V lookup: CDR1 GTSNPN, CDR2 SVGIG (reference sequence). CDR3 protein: CAWSVRSGVRGNTIYF. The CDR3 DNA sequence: TGTGCCTGGAGTGTACGGTCAGGGGTGCGTGGAAACACCATATATTTT.

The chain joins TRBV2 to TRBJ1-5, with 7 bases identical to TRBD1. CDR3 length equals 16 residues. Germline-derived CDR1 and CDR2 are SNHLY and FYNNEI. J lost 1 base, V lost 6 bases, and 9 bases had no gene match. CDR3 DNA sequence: TGTGCCAGCAGCGACCTACTGACAGGGAGCAATCAGCCCCAGCATTTT. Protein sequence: CASSDLLTGSNQPQHF.

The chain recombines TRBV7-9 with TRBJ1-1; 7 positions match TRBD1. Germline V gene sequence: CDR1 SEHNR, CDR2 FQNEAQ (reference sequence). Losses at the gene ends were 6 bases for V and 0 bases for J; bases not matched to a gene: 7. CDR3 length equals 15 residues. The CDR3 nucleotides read TGTGCCAGCAGACCGACAGGGTTCCTGAACACTGAAGCTTTCTTT. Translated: CASRPTGFLNTEAFF.

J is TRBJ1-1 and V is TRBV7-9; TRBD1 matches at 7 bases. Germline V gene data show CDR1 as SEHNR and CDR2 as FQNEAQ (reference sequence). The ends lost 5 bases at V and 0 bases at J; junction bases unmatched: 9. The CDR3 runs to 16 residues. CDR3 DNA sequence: TGTGCCAGCAGCCTCGGGACAGTCCTCTTGAACACTGAAGCTTTCTTT. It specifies CASSLGTVLLNTEAFF.

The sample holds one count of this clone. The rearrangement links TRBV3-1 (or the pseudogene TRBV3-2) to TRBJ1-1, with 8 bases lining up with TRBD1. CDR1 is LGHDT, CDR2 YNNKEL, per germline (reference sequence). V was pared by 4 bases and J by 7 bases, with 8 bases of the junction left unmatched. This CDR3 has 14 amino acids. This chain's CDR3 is CASSLGTGDNEAFF. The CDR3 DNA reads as TGTGCCAGCAGCCTCGGGACAGGAGACAATGAAGCTTTCTTT.

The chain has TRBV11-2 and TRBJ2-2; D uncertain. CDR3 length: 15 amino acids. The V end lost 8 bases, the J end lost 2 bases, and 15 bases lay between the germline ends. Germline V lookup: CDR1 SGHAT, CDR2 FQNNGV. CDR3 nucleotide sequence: TGTGCCAGCCCCTCTTCCGGCGGTAACACCGGGGAGCTGTTTTTT. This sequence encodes CASPSSGGNTGELFF.

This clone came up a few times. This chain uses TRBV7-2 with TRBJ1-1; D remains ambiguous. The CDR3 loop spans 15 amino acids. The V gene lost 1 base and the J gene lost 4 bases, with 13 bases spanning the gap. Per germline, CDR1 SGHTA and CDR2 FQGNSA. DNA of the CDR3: TGTGCCAGCAGCTTAGTTTGGGGAGGGAGCACTGAAGCTTTCTTT. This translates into CASSLVWGGSTEAFF.

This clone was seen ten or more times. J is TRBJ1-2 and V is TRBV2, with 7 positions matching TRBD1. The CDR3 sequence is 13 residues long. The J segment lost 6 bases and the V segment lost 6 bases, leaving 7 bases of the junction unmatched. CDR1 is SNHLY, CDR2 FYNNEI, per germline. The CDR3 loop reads CASRAQGENGYTF. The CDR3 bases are TGTGCCAGCAGAGCCCAGGGGGAAAATGGCTACACCTTC.

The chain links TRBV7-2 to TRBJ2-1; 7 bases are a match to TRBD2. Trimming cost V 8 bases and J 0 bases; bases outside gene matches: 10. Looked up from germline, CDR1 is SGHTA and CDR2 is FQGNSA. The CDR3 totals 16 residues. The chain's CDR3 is CASLPVGGISYNEQFF. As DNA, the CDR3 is TGTGCCAGCCTACCGGTGGGAGGGATCTCCTACAATGAGCAGTTCTTC.

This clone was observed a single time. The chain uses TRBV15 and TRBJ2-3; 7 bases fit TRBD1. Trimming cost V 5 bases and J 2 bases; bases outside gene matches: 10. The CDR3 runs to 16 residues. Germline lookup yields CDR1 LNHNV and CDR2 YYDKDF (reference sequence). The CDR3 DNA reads TGTGCCACCAGCGACCGGTGGGACAGTCACACAGATACGCAGTATTTT. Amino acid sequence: CATSDRWDSHTDTQYF. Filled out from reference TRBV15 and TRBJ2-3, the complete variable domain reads DAMVIQNPRYQVTQFGKPVTLSCSQTLNHNVMYWYQQKSSQAPKLLFHYYDKDFNNEADTPDNFQSRRPNTSFCFLDIRSPGLGDTAMYLCATSDRWDSHTDTQYFGPGTRLTVL.

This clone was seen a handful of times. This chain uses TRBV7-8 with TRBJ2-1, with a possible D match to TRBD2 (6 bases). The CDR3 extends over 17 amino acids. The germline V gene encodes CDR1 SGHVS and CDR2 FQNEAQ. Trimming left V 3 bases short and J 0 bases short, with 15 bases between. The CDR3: CASSFPGRGSSYNEQFF. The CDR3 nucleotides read TGTGCCAGCAGCTTCCCCGGACGGGGGAGCTCCTACAATGAGCAGTTCTTC.

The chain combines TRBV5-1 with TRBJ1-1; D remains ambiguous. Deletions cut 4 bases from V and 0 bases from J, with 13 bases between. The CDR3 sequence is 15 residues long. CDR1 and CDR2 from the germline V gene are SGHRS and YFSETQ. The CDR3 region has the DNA TGCGCCAGCAGCCAAAACGCCGGGATGAACACTGAAGCTTTCTTT. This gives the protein CASSQNAGMNTEAFF.

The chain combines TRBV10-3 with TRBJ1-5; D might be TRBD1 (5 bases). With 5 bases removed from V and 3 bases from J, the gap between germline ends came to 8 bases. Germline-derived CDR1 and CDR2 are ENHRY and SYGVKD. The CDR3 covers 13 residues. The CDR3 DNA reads TGTGCCATCAGTAAGACAGCCAATCAGCCCCAGCATTTT. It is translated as CAISKTANQPQHF.

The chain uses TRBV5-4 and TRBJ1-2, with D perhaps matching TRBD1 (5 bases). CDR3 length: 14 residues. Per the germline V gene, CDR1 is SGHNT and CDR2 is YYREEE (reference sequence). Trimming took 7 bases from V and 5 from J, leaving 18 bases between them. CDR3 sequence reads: CASGAGSPFYGYTF. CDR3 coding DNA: TGTGCCAGCGGGGCGGGGAGCCCTTTTTATGGCTACACCTTC.

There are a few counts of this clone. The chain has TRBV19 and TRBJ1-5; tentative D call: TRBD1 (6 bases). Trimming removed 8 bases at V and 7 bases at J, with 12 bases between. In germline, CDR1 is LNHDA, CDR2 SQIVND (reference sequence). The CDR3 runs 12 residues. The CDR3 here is CASLQGSQPQHF. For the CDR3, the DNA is TGTGCCAGTCTTCAGGGGTCCCAGCCCCAGCATTTT.

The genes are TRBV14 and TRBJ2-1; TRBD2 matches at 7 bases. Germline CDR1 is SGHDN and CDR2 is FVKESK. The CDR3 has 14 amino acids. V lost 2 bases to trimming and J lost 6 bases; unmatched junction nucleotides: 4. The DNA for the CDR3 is TGTGCCAGCAGCCAACATGCGGGAGTCAATGAGCAGTTCTTC. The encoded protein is CASSQHAGVNEQFF. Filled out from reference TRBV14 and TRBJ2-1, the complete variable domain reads EAGVTQFPSHSVIEKGQTVTLRCDPISGHDNLYWYRRVMGKEIKFLLHFVKESKQDESGMPNNRFLAERTGGTYSTLKVQPAELEDSGVYFCASSQHAGVNEQFFGPGTRLTVL.